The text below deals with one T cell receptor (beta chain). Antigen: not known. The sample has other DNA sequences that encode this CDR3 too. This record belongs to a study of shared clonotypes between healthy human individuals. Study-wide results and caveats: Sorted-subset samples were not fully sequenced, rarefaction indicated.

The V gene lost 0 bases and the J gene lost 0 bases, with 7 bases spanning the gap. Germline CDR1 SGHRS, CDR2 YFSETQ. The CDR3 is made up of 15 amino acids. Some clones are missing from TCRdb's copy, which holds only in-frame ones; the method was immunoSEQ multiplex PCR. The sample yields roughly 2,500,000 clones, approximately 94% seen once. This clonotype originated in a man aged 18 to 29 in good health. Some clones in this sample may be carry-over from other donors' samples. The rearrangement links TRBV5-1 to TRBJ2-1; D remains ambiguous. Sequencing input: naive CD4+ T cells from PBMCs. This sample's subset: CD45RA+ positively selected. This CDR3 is CASSLDVSSYNEQFF. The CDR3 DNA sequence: TGCGCCAGCAGCTTGGACGTAAGCTCCTACAATGAGCAGTTCTTC.